This TCR beta chain appears in the sequencing data of a study of CD8+ T cells in alopecia areata. cDNA reverse transcribed from extracted RNA served as the sequencing template. Libraries were prepared by immunoSEQ multiplex PCR; TCRdb keeps only in-frame clonotypes and omits some of them. The sample carries 80,000 to 95,000 clones, 44% recorded once. The treatment was: oral pan-JAK inhibitor, 5-10 mg twice daily. The CDR3 extends over 15 amino acids. Germline V lookup: CDR1 MNHEY, CDR2 SVGAGI. V was cut by 5 bases and J by 0 bases, with 11 bases left in between. The sample in question was CD8+ T cells sorted from blood, obtained at week 24, from a patient treated with tofacitinib. This TCR was recovered from a human donor with alopecia areata. The genes are TRBV6-5 and TRBJ1-3; tentative D call: TRBD1 (6 bases). The CDR3 is CASSPQGYSGNTIYF. The CDR3, as DNA: TGTGCCAGCAGTCCCCAGGGGTACTCTGGAAACACCATATATTTT.